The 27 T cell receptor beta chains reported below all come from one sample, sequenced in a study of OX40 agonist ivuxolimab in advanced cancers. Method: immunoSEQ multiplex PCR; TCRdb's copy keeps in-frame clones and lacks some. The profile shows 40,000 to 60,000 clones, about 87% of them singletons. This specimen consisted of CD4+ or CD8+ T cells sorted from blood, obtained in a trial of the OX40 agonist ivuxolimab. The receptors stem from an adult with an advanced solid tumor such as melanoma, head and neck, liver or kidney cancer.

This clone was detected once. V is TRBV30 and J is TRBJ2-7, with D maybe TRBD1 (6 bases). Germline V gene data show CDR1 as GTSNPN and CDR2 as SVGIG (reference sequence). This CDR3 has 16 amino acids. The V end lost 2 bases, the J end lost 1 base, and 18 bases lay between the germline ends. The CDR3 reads CAWSRDTRTPSYEQYF. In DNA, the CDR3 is TGTGCCTGGAGTAGGGACACCCGTACCCCTTCCTACGAGCAGTACTTC.

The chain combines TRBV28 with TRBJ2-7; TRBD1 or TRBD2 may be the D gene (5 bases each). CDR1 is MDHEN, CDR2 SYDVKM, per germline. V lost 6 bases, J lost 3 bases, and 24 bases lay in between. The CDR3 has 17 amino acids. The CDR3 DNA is TGTGCCAGCAGAGCATGGCTCACGGGGCTAGCTAACTACGAGCAGTACTTC. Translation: CASRAWLTGLANYEQYF.

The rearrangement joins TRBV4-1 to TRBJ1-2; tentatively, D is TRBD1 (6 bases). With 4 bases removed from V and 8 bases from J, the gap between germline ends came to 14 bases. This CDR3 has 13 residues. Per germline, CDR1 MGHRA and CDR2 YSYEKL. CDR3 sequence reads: CASSPEGVGGYTF. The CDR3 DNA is TGCGCCAGCAGCCCAGAGGGGGTCGGCGGCTACACCTTC.

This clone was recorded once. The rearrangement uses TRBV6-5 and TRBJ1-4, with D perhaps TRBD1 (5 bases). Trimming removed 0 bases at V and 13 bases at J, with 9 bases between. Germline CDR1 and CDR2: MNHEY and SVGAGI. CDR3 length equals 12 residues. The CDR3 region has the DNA TGTGCCAGCAGTTACTCCGGGGCCATACTGTTTTTT. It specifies CASSYSGAILFF.

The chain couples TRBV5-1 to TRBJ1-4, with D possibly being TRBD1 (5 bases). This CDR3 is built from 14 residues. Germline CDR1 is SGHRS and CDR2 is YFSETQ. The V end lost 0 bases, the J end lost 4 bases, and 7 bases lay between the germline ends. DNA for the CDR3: TGCGCCAGCAGCTTGGGGGACCTTAATGAAAAACTGTTTTTT. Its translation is CASSLGDLNEKLFF. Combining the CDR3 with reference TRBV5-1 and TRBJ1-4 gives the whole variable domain KAGVTQTPRYLIKTRGQQVTLSCSPISGHRSVSWYQQTPGQGLQFLFEYFSETQRNKGNFPGRFSGRQFSNSRSEMNVSTLELGDSALYLCASSLGDLNEKLFFGSGTQLSVL.

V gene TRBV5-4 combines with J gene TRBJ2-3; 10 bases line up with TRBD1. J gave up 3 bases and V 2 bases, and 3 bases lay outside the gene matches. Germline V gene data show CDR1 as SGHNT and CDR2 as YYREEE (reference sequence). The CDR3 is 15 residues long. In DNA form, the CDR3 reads TGTGCCAGCAGCTTACCGGGACAGGGGACAGATACGCAGTATTTT. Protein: CASSLPGQGTDTQYF.

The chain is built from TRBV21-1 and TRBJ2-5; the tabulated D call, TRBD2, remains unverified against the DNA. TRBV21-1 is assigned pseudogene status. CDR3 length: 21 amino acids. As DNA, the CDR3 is TGTGCCAGCAGCAACCCGACTAGCGGGGGGGCCCCTTCTAAGTACCAAGAGACCCAGTACTTC. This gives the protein CASSNPTSGGAPSKYQETQYF.

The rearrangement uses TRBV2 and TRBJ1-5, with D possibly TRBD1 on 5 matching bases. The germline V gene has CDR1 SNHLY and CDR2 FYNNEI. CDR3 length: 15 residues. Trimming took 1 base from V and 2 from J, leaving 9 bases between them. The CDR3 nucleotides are TGTGCCAGCAGTGAAGGTTTACAGGGCAATCAGCCCCAGCATTTT. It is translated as CASSEGLQGNQPQHF.

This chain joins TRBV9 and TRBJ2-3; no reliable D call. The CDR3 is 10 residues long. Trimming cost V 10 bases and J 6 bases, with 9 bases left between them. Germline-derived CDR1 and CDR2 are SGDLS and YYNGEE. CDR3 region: CADPRDTQYF. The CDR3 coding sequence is TGTGCCGACCCCCGGGATACGCAGTATTTT.

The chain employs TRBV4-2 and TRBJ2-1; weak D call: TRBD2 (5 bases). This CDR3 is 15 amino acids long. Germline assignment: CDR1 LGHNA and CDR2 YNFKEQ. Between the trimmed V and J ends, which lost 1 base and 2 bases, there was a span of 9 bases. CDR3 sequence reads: CASSQVLAPYNEQFF. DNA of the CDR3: TGTGCCAGCAGCCAAGTTCTAGCCCCCTACAATGAGCAGTTCTTC.

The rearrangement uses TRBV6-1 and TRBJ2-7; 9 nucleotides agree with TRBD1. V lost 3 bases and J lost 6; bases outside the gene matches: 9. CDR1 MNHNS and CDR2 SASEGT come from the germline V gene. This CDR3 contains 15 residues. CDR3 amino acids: CASSETPGQGREQYF. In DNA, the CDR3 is TGTGCCAGCAGTGAGACTCCGGGACAGGGTCGCGAGCAGTACTTC.

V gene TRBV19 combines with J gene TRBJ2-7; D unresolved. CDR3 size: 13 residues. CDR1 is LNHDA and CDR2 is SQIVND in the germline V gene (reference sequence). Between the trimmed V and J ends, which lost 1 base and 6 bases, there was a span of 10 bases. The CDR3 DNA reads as TGTGCCAGTAGTATAGGCAGGTACGGCGAGCAGTACTTC. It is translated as CASSIGRYGEQYF.

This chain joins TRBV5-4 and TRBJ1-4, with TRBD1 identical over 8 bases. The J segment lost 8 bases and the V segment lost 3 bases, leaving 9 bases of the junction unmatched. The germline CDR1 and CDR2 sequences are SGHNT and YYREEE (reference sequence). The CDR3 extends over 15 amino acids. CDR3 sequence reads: CASSSTDRGGEKLFF. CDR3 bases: TGTGCCAGCAGCTCGACCGACAGGGGAGGGGAAAAACTGTTTTTT.

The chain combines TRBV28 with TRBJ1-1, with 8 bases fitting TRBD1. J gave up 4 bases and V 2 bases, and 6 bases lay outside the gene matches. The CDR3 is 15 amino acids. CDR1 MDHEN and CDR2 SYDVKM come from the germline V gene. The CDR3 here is CASSLRTGRGTEAFF. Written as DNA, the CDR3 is TGTGCCAGCAGTTTAAGGACAGGGAGGGGCACTGAAGCTTTCTTT.

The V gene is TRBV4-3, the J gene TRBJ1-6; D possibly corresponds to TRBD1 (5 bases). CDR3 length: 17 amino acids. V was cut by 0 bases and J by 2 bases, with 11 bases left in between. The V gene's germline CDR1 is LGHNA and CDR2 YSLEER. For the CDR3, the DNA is TGCGCCAGCAGCCAAGATGGGGGGGAGGCCTATAATTCACCCCTCCACTTT. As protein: CASSQDGGEAYNSPLHF.

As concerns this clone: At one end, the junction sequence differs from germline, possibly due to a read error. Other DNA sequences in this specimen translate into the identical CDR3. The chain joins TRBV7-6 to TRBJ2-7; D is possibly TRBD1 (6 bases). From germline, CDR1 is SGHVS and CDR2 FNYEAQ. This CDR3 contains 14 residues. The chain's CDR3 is CASSLVDRSYEQYF. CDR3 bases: TGTGCCAGCAGCTTAGTGGACAGATCGTACGAGCAGTACTTT.

The CDR3 sequence: CASSQAWPFGAQNQPQHF. The CDR3 DNA sequence: TGCGCCAGCAGCCAAGCGTGGCCGTTCGGGGCTCAGAATCAGCCCCAGCATTTT. The rearrangement uses TRBV4-3 and TRBJ1-5, with D maybe TRBD1 (5 bases). The CDR3 totals 18 residues. Germline CDR1 is LGHNA and CDR2 is YSLEER. Trimming left V 1 base short and J 4 bases short, with 20 bases between.

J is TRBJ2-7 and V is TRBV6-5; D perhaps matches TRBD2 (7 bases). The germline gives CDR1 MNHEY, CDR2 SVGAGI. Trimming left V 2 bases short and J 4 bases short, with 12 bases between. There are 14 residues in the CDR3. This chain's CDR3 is CASSYGGGLYEQYF. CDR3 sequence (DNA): TGTGCCAGCAGTTACGGCGGGGGCCTTTACGAGCAGTACTTC.

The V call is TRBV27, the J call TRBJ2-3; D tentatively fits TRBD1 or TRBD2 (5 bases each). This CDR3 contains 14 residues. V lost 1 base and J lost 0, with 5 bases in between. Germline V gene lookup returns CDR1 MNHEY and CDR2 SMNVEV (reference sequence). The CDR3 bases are TGTGCCAGCAGTTTATGGGACAGCACAGATACGCAGTATTTT. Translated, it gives CASSLWDSTDTQYF.

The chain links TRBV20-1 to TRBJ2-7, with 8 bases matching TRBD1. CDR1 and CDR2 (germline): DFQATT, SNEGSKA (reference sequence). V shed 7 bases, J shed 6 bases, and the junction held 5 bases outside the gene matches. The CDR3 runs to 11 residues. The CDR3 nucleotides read TGCAGTGTTGACAGGGGAGGCGAGCAGTACTTC. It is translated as CSVDRGGEQYF.

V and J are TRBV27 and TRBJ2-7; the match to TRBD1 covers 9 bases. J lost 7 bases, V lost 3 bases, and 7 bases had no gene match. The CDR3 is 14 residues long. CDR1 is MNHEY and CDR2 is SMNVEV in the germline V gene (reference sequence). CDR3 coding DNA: TGTGCCAGCAGTTTCGGGACAGGGACTGTTGAGCAGTACTTC. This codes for CASSFGTGTVEQYF.

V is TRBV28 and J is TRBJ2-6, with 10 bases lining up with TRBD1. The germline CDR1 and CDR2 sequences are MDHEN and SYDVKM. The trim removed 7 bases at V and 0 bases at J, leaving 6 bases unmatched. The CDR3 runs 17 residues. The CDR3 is CASTGTGDSSGANVLTF. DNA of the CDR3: TGTGCCAGCACTGGGACAGGGGATAGCTCTGGGGCCAACGTCCTGACTTTC. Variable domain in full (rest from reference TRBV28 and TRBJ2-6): DVKVTQSSRYLVKRTGEKVFLECVQDMDHENMFWYRQDPGLGLRLIYFSYDVKMKEKGDIPEGYSVSREKKERFSLILESASTNQTSMYLCASTGTGDSSGANVLTFGAGSRLTVL.

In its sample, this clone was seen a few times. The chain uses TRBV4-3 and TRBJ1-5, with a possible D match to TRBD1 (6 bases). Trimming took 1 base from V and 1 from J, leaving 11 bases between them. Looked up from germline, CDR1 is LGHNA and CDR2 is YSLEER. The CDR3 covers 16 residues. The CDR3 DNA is TGCGCCAGCAGCCAAGCTACAGGGTCCAGCAATCAGCCCCAGCATTTT. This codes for CASSQATGSSNQPQHF.

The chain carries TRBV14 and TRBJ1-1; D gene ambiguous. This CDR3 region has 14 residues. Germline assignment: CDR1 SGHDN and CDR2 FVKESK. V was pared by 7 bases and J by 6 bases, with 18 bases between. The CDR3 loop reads CASTPTLNGPEAFF. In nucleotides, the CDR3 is TGTGCCAGCACACCAACGTTAAATGGGCCTGAAGCTTTCTTT.

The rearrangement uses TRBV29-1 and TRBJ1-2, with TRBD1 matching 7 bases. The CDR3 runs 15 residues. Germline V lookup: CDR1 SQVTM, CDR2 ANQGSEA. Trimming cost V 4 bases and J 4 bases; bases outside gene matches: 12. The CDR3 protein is CSVVGRGSSGYGYTF. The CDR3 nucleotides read TGCAGCGTTGTTGGCAGGGGGTCCAGTGGCTATGGCTACACCTTC.

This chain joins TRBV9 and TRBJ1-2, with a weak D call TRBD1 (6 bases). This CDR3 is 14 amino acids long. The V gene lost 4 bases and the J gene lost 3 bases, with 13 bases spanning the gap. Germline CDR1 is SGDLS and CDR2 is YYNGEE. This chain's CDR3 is CASSRQGSYYGYTF. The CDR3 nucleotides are TGTGCCAGCAGCCGCCAGGGGAGCTACTATGGCTACACCTTC.

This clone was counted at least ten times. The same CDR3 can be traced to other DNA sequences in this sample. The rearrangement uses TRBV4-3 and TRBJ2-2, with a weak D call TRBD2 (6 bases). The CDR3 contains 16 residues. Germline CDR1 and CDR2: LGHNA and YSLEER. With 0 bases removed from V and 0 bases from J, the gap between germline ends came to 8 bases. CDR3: CASSQEGGANTGELFF. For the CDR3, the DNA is TGCGCCAGCAGCCAAGAAGGCGGGGCGAACACCGGGGAGCTGTTTTTT.